This entry features one TCR beta chain sequence. This CDR3 is 15 amino acids long. V gave up 0 bases and J gave up 8 bases; unmatched junction bases: 6. CDR1 KGHSH and CDR2 LQKENI come from the germline V gene. Enrolment of Seattle patients took place during active infection, and they were followed longitudinally. In the original processing: Using reference gene primer amplification, nucleated cell counts were estimated. Clones were read by immunoSEQ multiplex PCR, and TCRdb kept only the in-frame ones, dropping some. The D gene and trimming were derived from the DNA, and the V and J assignments and clone size from that table. This table holds 150,000 to 180,000 clones, 70% to 85% found once. This entry comes from a study of blood T cell repertoires in COVID-19. Study in general: Sites across the United States, Italy and Spain contributed samples from acute and convalescent COVID-19. The cDNA or gDNA used as material had been derived from T cells, B-cell-depleted T cells, or PBMCs.

The sequence was collected from a man in his fifties or sixties with COVID-19, enrolled during active disease. The sequenced material came from peripheral blood. The chain employs TRBV18 and TRBJ2-2, with TRBD1 matching 7 bases. This CDR3 is CASSPPRQGKGELFF. The DNA for the CDR3 is TGTGCCAGCTCACCACCGCGACAGGGCAAAGGGGAGCTGTTTTTT.